What follows are 19 T cell receptor beta chains derived from one specimen sequenced in a study of blood T cells in healthy people across ages. Primers used in a second PCR of roughly 6 to 12 cycles were a sample-barcoded 5' primer and a J-beta primer mix. From the 5' RACE reads, TCRdb called clonotypes with MiXCR, one entry per CDR3 protein. Of about 830,000 distinct CDR3 sequences listed, under 80% were seen once; the top ten hold roughly a quarter. The sequenced material came from blood. The receptors were sampled from a man aged 30-40 years in good health.

The rearrangement uses TRBV21-1 and TRBJ2-1; the table's D call, TRBD1, has no DNA check behind it. TRBV21-1 is listed as a pseudogene. CDR3 length: 15 residues. The CDR3 here is CASSTGDRVPNEQFF. Written as DNA, the CDR3 is TGTGCCAGCAGCACGGGGGACAGGGTACCCAATGAGCAGTTCTTC.

The V call is TRBV12-3 or TRBV12-4, the J call TRBJ1-5, with D tentatively TRBD1 (5 bases). This CDR3 contains 13 residues. Deletions cut 10 bases from V and 2 bases from J, with 12 bases between. CDR3 residues: CAIGGGGNQPQHF. The CDR3 nucleotides read TGTGCCATCGGTGGGGGGGGCAATCAGCCCCAGCATTTT.

This chain connects TRBV6-5 to TRBJ1-4; TRBD1 might be the D (5 bases). Germline V gives CDR1 MNHEY, CDR2 SVGAGI. This CDR3 region has 14 residues. Trimming stripped 6 bases from V and 3 bases from J, with 11 bases between. The CDR3 region is CASRPGIANEKLFF. The CDR3 DNA follows: TGTGCCAGCAGACCAGGGATTGCTAATGAAAAACTGTTTTTT.

The chain joins TRBV13 to TRBJ2-1; TRBD2 matches 14 bases. The V gene's germline CDR1 is PRHDT and CDR2 FYEKMQ (reference sequence). This CDR3 comprises 17 residues. V shed 0 bases, J shed 2 bases, and the junction held 0 bases outside the gene matches. CDR3 in DNA: TGTGCCAGCAGCTTAGGGACTAGCGGGGGGGCCTACAATGAGCAGTTCTTC. Its translation is CASSLGTSGGAYNEQFF.

V is TRBV27 and J is TRBJ1-2, with D tentatively TRBD1 (5 bases). CDR1 MNHEY and CDR2 SMNVEV come from the germline V gene (reference sequence). The V end lost 6 bases, the J end lost 5 bases, and 13 bases lay between the germline ends. This CDR3 region has 13 residues. Written as DNA, the CDR3 is TGTGCCAGCAGGATCGGGACCGAGTATGGCTACACCTTC. It encodes CASRIGTEYGYTF.

The chain carries TRBV20-1 and TRBJ1-5, with TRBD1 matching 8 bases. V trimming: 5 bases; J trimming: 5 bases; junction bases outside the gene matches: 8. This CDR3 is built from 14 residues. From germline, CDR1 is DFQATT and CDR2 SNEGSKA (reference sequence). CDR3 bases: TGCAGTGCTCTCGACAGGGGTATCTATCAGCCCCAGCATTTT. Translation: CSALDRGIYQPQHF.

The chain employs TRBV7-2 and TRBJ1-4; D might be TRBD1 (6 bases). Germline assignment: CDR1 SGHTA and CDR2 FQGNSA. The CDR3 has 17 residues. V was shortened by 5 bases and J by 8 bases, with 24 bases between the two germline ends. The CDR3 loop is CASSPRPFVQGGEKLFF. The CDR3 nucleotides read TGTGCCAGCAGCCCCAGGCCGTTTGTACAGGGCGGCGAAAAACTGTTTTTT.

CDR3 amino acids: CASTRGGRADTQYF. In nucleotides, the CDR3 is TGTGCCAGCACCCGGGGCGGCCGGGCAGATACGCAGTATTTT. V gene TRBV6-5 combines with J gene TRBJ2-3, with D perhaps assigned TRBD1 or TRBD2 (5 bases each). CDR1 and CDR2 (germline): MNHEY, SVGAGI. There are 14 residues in the CDR3. V gave up 7 bases and J gave up 4 bases, with 15 bases separating them.

This clonotype showed up just a few times. V usage is TRBV6-2 or TRBV6-3 and J usage is TRBJ2-3, with D maybe TRBD2 (5 bases). Germline lookup yields CDR1 MNHEY and CDR2 SVGEGT. The CDR3 extends over 11 amino acids. V was shortened by 9 bases and J by 11 bases, with 15 bases between the two germline ends. CDR3 amino acids: CASSSSGGQYF. The CDR3, as DNA: TGTGCCAGTAGCTCCTCAGGAGGGCAGTATTTT.

This clonotype was picked up one time. A junction boundary mismatches the germline segment, possibly from a read error. In nucleotides, the CDR3 is TGCGCCAGCAGCTTGGGGAAGGTCCGGATGGACGAGCAGTACTTC. Translation gives CASSLGKVRMDEQYF. V and J are TRBV5-6 and TRBJ2-5, with unresolved D. Judging by the DNA end, TRBJ2-7 fits better; the J call may be wrong. The CDR3 sequence is 15 residues long. CDR1 and CDR2 from the germline V gene are SGHDT and YYEEEE.

The rearrangement links TRBV10-3 to TRBJ2-3; D gene unclear. V was cut by 2 bases and J by 3 bases, with 3 bases left in between. CDR1 ENHRY and CDR2 SYGVKD come from the germline V gene. The CDR3 loop spans 12 amino acids. The CDR3 DNA is TGTGCCATCAGTGAGAGAACAGATACGCAGTATTTT. Translated: CAISERTDTQYF.

This clonotype was recorded once. This rearrangement joins TRBV10-2 to TRBJ1-1; D uncertain. CDR1 is WSHSY and CDR2 is SAAADI in the germline V gene. Trimming left V 3 bases short and J 11 bases short, with 13 bases between. The CDR3 runs to 12 residues. CDR3 nucleotide sequence: TGCGCCAGCAGTGAAGGTGTGGGTCAGGCTTTCTTT. Protein sequence: CASSEGVGQAFF.

V usage is TRBV15 and J usage is TRBJ2-1; D is ambiguous. The CDR3 contains 14 residues. V was cut by 1 base and J by 7 bases, with 11 bases left in between. Germline CDR1 LNHNV, CDR2 YYDKDF (reference sequence). DNA for the CDR3: TGTGCCACCAGCAGAGGAGGATACGTTAATGAGCAGTTCTTC. Translation: CATSRGGYVNEQFF.

This chain connects TRBV7-2 to TRBJ1-5, with D hard to call. This CDR3 comprises 14 residues. The germline V and J ends were trimmed by 3 bases and 5 bases, with 11 bases remaining between them. Germline V CDR1 and CDR2: SGHTA, FQGNSA. The CDR3 bases are TGTGCCAGCAGCTTCACCGGGGTCGATCAGCCCCAGCATTTT. Protein product: CASSFTGVDQPQHF.

This clonotype has only a few counts. The chain couples TRBV12-3 or TRBV12-4 to TRBJ1-2, with D perhaps matching TRBD1 (6 bases). The CDR3 extends over 13 amino acids. The germline V and J ends were trimmed by 6 bases and 4 bases, with 12 bases remaining between them. The CDR3 DNA reads TGTGCCAGCAGCAGGGGTATACCCTATGGCTACACCTTC. This translates into CASSRGIPYGYTF.

The table lists this clonotype with a count of one. The rearrangement uses TRBV6-5 and TRBJ2-7; the match to TRBD2 covers 7 bases. With the DNA end fitting TRBJ2-5 better, the J assignment may be wrong. Per germline, CDR1 MNHEY and CDR2 SVGAGI. The CDR3 has 18 amino acids. CDR3 sequence reads: CASSYVPLGSGDEETQYF. The CDR3 DNA sequence: TGTGCCAGCAGTTATGTTCCTTTAGGGAGCGGGGATGAGGAGACCCAGTACTTC.

The chain joins TRBV2 to TRBJ2-3; 9 bases are a match to TRBD1. V lost 5 bases to trimming and J lost 4 bases; unmatched junction nucleotides: 7. This CDR3 spans 15 amino acids. CDR1 SNHLY and CDR2 FYNNEI come from the germline V gene. CDR3: CASSQPGQGADTQYF. The CDR3 DNA sequence: TGTGCCAGCAGTCAACCGGGACAGGGAGCAGATACGCAGTATTTT.

The rearrangement joins TRBV27 to TRBJ1-5, with 7 nucleotides matching TRBD1. The germline CDR1 and CDR2 sequences are MNHEY and SMNVEV (reference sequence). V was clipped by 3 bases and J by 6 bases; unmatched bases: 5. There are 14 residues in the CDR3. For the CDR3, the DNA is TGTGCCAGCAGTTTCCAGGGGGGAGGTCAGCCCCAGCATTTT. Translating gives CASSFQGGGQPQHF.

The chain combines TRBV29-1 with TRBJ1-6; D ambiguous. This CDR3 region has 13 residues. CDR1 and CDR2 from the germline V gene are SQVTM and ANQGSEA. CDR3 loop: CTDWSSYNSPLHF. CDR3 in DNA: TGCACCGATTGGAGCTCCTATAATTCACCCCTCCACTTT.